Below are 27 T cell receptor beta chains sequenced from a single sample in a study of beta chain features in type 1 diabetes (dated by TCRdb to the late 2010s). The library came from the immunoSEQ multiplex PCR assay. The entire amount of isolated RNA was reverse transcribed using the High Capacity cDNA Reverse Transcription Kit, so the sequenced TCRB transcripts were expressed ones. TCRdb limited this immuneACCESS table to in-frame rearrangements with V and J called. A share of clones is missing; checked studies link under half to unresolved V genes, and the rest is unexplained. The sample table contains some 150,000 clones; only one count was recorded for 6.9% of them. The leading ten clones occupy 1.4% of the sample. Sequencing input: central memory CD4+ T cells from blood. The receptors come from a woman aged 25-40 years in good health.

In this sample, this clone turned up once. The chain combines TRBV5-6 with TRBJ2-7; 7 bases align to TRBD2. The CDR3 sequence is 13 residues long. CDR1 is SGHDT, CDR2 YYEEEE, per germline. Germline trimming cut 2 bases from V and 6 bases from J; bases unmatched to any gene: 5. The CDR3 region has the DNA TGTGCCAGCAGCTTTCGGACTAGTCGCGAGCAGTACTTC. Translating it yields CASSFRTSREQYF.

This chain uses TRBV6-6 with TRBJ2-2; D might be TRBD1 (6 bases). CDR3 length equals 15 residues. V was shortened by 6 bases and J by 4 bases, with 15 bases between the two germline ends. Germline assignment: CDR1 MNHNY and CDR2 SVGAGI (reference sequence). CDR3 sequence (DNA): TGTGCCAGCAGCCCTAACAGGGACGGCACCGGGGAGCTGTTTTTT. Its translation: CASSPNRDGTGELFF.

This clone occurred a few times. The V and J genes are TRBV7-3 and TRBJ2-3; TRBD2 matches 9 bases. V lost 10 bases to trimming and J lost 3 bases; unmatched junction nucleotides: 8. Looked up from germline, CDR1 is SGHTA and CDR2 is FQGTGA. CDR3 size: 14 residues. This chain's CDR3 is CATSPGLATDTQYF. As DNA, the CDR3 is TGTGCCACCTCTCCGGGACTAGCAACAGATACGCAGTATTTT.

DNA for the CDR3: TGTGCCAGCAGCCCAGTAGGCAGGCGACAGGGGATGGCCTACGAGCAGTACTTC. Translating gives CASSPVGRRQGMAYEQYF. The chain employs TRBV11-2 and TRBJ2-7, with 8 positions matching TRBD1. V was pared by 5 bases and J by 2 bases, with 17 bases of the junction left unmatched. The CDR3 has 18 amino acids. The germline CDR1 and CDR2 sequences are SGHAT and FQNNGV.

This CDR3 is CASSASTGGTEAFF. CDR3 coding DNA: TGCGCCAGCAGTGCCTCTACCGGGGGCACTGAAGCTTTCTTT. This chain links TRBV10-2 with TRBJ1-1, with TRBD1 as a possible D gene (5 bases). Germline V CDR1 and CDR2: WSHSY, SAAADI. The V end was cut by 4 bases, the J end by 4 bases, with 13 bases between. The CDR3 length is 14 residues.

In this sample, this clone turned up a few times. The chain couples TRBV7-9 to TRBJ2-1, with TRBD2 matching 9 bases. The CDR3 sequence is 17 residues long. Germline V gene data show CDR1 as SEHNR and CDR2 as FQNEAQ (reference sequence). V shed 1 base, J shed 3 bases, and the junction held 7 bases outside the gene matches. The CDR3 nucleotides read TGTGCCAGCAGCTTAGAAGCATGGACTAGCGACTACAATGAGCAGTTCTTC. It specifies CASSLEAWTSDYNEQFF.

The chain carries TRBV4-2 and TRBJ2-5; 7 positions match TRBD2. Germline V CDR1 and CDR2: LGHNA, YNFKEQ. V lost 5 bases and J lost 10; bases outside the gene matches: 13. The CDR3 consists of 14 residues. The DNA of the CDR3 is TGTGCCAGCAGCACCCCGGGAGGTCAAGAGGTCCAGTACTTC. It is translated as CASSTPGGQEVQYF.

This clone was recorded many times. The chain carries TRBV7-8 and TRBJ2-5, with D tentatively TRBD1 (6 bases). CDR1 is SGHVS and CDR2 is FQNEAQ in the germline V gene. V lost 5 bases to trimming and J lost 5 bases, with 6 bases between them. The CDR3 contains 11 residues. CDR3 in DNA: TGTGCCAGCAGCGGACAGGAGACCCAGTACTTC. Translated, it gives CASSGQETQYF.

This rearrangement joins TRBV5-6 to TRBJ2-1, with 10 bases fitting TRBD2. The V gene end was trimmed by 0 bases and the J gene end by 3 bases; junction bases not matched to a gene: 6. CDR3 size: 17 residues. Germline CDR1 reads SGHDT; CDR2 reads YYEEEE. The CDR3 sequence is CASSLGPSGSDYNEQFF. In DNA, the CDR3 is TGTGCCAGCAGCTTGGGGCCTAGCGGGAGCGACTACAATGAGCAGTTCTTC.

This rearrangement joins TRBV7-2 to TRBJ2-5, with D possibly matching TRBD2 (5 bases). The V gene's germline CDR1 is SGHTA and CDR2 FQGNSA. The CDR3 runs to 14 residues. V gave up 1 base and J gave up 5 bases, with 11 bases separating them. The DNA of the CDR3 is TGTGCCAGCAGCTTAGGTAGAGGGTTCGAGACCCAGTACTTC. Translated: CASSLGRGFETQYF. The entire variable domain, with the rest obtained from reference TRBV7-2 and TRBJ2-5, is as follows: GAGVSQSPSNKVTEKGKDVELRCDPISGHTALYWYRQSLGQGLEFLIYFQGNSAPDKSGLPSDRFSAERTGGSVSTLTIQRTQQEDSAVYLCASSLGRGFETQYFGPGTRLLVL.

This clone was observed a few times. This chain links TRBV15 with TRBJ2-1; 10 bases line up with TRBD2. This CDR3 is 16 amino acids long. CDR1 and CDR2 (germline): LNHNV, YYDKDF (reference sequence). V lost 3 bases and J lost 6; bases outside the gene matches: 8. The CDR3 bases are TGTGCCACCAGCAGCTTTCTAGCGGGAGTGTCCAATGAGCAGTTCTTC. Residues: CATSSFLAGVSNEQFF.

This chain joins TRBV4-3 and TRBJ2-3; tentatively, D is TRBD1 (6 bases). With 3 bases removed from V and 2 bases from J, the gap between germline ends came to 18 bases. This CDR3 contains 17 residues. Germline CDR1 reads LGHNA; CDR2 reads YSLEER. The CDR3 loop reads CASSQGPLGAVTDTQYF. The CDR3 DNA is TGCGCCAGCAGCCAGGGGCCTTTGGGGGCCGTCACAGATACGCAGTATTTT.

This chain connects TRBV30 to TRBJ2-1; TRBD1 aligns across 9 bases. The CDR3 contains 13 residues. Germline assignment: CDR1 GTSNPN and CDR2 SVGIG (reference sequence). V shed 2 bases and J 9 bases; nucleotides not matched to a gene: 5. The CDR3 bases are TGTGCCTGGAGTCCGGACAGGGGCGGTGAGCAGTTCTTC. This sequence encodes CAWSPDRGGEQFF.

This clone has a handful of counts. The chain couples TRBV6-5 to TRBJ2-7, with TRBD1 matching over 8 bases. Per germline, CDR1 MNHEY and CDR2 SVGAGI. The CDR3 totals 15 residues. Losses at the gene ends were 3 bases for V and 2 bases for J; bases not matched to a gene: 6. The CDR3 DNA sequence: TGTGCCAGCAGTTATGTCCAGACAGGGGCCTACGAGCAGTACTTC. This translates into CASSYVQTGAYEQYF.

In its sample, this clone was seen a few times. In nucleotides, the CDR3 is TGTGCCAGCAGTCTAGACAGTACCTACGAGCAGTACTTC. As protein: CASSLDSTYEQYF. This chain uses TRBV28 with TRBJ2-7; D may be TRBD1 (5 bases). V was clipped by 5 bases and J by 2 bases, with 10 bases between them. The CDR3 loop spans 13 amino acids. Per the germline V gene, CDR1 is MDHEN and CDR2 is SYDVKM.

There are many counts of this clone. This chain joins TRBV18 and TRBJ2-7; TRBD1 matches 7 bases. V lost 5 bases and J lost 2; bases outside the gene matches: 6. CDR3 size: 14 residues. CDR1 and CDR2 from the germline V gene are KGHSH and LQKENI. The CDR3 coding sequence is TGTGCCAGCTCAATGACAGGGATCGCCTACGAGCAGTACTTC. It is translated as CASSMTGIAYEQYF. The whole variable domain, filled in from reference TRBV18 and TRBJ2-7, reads NAGVMQNPRHLVRRRGQEARLRCSPMKGHSHVYWYRQLPEEGLKFMVYLQKENIIDESGMPKERFSAEFPKEGPSILRIQQVVRGDSAAYFCASSMTGIAYEQYFGPGTRLTVT.

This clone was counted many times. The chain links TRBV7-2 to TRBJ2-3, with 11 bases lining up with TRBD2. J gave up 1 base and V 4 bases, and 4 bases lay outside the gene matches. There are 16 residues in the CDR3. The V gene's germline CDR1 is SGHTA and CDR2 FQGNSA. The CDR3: CASSSGGLAGTDTQYF. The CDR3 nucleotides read TGTGCCAGCAGCTCTGGGGGACTAGCGGGCACAGATACGCAGTATTTT. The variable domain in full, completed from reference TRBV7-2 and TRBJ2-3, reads GAGVSQSPSNKVTEKGKDVELRCDPISGHTALYWYRQSLGQGLEFLIYFQGNSAPDKSGLPSDRFSAERTGGSVSTLTIQRTQQEDSAVYLCASSSGGLAGTDTQYFGPGTRLTVL.

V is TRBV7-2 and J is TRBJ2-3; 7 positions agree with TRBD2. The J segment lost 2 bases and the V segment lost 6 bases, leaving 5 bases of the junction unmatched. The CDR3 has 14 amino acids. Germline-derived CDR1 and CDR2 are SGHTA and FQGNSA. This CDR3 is CASRDWDYTDTQYF. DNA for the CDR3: TGTGCCAGCAGGGACTGGGACTACACAGATACGCAGTATTTT.

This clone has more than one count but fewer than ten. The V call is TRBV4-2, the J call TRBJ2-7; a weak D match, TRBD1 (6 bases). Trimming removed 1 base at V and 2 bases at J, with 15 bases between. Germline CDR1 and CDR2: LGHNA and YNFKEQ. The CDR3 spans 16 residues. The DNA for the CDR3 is TGTGCCAGCAGCCAAGGTACCGGGACAACCCCCTACGAGCAGTACTTC. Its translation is CASSQGTGTTPYEQYF.

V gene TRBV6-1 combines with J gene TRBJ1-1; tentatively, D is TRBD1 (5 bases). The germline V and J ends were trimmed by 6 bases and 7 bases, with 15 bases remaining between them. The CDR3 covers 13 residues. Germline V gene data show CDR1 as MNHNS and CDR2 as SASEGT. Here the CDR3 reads CASRKTDGGEAFF. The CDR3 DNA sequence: TGTGCCAGCAGGAAGACAGACGGCGGTGAAGCTTTCTTT.

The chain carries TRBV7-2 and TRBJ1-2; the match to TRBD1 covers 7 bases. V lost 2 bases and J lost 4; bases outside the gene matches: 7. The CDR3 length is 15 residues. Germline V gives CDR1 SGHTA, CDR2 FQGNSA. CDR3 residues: CASSLQQGFGYGYTF. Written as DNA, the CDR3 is TGTGCCAGCAGCTTACAACAGGGGTTTGGCTATGGCTACACCTTC.

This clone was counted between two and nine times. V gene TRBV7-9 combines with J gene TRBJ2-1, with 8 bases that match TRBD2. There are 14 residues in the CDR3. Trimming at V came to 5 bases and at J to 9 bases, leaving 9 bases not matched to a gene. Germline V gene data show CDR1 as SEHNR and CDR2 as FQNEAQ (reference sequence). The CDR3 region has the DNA TGTGCCAGCAGCCCCGTTCTAGCGGGTTCTGAGCAGTTCTTC. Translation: CASSPVLAGSEQFF.

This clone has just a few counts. The CDR3 nucleotides are TGTGCCAGCAGCTACGAGGGGGTCCAGCCCCAGCATTTT. It specifies CASSYEGVQPQHF. The chain employs TRBV7-9 and TRBJ1-5; possible D gene TRBD1, 6 bases. Germline V gene data show CDR1 as SEHNR and CDR2 as FQNEAQ (reference sequence). The CDR3 consists of 13 residues. Trimming took 4 bases from V and 7 from J, leaving 11 bases between them.

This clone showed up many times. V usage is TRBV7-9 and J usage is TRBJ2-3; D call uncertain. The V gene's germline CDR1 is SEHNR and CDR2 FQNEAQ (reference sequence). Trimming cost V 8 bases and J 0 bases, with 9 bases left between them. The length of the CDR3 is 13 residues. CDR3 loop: CASRPRSTDTQYF. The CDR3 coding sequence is TGTGCCAGCCGCCCCCGGAGCACAGATACGCAGTATTTT.

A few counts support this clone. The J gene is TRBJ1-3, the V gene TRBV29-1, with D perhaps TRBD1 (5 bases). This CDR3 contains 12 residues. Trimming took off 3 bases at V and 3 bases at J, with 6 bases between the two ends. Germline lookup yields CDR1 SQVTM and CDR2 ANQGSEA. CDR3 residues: CSVDQGGNTIYF. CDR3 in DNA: TGCAGCGTTGACCAGGGTGGAAACACCATATATTTT.

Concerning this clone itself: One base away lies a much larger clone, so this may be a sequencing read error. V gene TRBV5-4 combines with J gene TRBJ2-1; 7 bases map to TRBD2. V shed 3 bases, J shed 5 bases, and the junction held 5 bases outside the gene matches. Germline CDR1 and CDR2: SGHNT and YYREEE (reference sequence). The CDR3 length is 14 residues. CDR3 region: CASSSGTTNNEQFF. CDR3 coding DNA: TGTGCCAGCAGCTCCGGGACTACTAACAATGAGCAGTTCTTC.

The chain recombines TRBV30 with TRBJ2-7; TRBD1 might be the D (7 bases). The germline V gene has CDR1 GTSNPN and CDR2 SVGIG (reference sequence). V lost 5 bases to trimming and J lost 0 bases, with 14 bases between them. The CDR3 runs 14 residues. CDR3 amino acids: CAWRRDSVSYEQYF. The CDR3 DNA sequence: TGTGCCTGGCGGAGGGACAGCGTCTCCTACGAGCAGTACTTC.